This passage covers 9 T cell receptor beta chains from one sample sequenced in a study of cytomegalovirus exposure and HLA in healthy donors. It was with 60 Vbeta and 13 Jbeta primers that the PCR ran. Assay: immunoSEQ multiplex PCR; the TCRdb copy retains only in-frame clones and omits some. In the table there are approximately 250,000 clones, over 75% of which are singletons. The specimen sequenced was PBMCs. The origin of the receptors is a boy younger than 18 in good health and CMV-seronegative.

J is TRBJ1-1 and V is TRBV5-1, with 12 bases fitting TRBD1. V trimming: 4 bases; J trimming: 10 bases; junction bases outside the gene matches: 20. The CDR3 length is 18 residues. The germline gives CDR1 SGHRS, CDR2 YFSETQ. CDR3 DNA sequence: TGCGCCAGCAGCCGGCACCAGGCTCCGGGACAGGGGGCTTTGGGAGCTTTCTTT. It codes for CASSRHQAPGQGALGAFF.

This rearrangement joins TRBV6-5 to TRBJ1-2; 7 nucleotides align to TRBD1. Losses at the gene ends were 4 bases for V and 6 bases for J; bases not matched to a gene: 2. Germline assignment: CDR1 MNHEY and CDR2 SVGAGI. The CDR3 length is 12 residues. The CDR3 DNA is TGTGCCAGCAGTTTTGACAGGGATGGCTACACCTTC. This translates into CASSFDRDGYTF.

The rearrangement links TRBV19 to TRBJ2-7; 7 positions match TRBD1. This CDR3 has 14 residues. J gave up 5 bases and V 3 bases, and 7 bases lay outside the gene matches. Germline-derived CDR1 and CDR2 are LNHDA and SQIVND (reference sequence). The CDR3 loop is CASSIDRVAHEQYF. The CDR3 region has the DNA TGTGCCAGTAGTATTGACAGGGTTGCCCACGAGCAGTACTTC.

The chain uses TRBV11-2 and TRBJ1-1; D is undetermined. The CDR3 totals 16 residues. Between the trimmed V and J ends, which lost 2 bases and 0 bases, there was a span of 13 bases. Germline V CDR1 and CDR2: SGHAT, FQNNGV. The DNA of the CDR3 is TGTGCCAGCAGCTTAACGAGGGCCGGGGTGAACACTGAAGCTTTCTTT. This encodes CASSLTRAGVNTEAFF.

This clone was seen only a few times. This chain connects TRBV9 to TRBJ2-1; the match to TRBD2 covers 11 bases. Germline V gene lookup returns CDR1 SGDLS and CDR2 YYNGEE. The CDR3 contains 18 residues. Trimming removed 0 bases from V and 12 bases from J; junction bases left unmatched: 17. The chain's CDR3 is CASSVAVGARLAGSVQFF. For the CDR3, the DNA is TGTGCCAGCAGCGTAGCGGTGGGGGCTCGACTAGCGGGATCGGTGCAGTTCTTC.

V is TRBV5-1 and J is TRBJ1-1; D gene unclear. Trimming shortened V by 0 bases and J by 11 bases, and 8 bases separated the two germline ends. Per germline, CDR1 SGHRS and CDR2 YFSETQ. The length of the CDR3 is 11 residues. CDR3 loop: CASSLAPGAFF. The CDR3 DNA sequence: TGCGCCAGCAGCTTGGCCCCGGGGGCTTTCTTT.

This clone was recorded a few times. V usage is TRBV30 and J usage is TRBJ1-1; 11 positions match TRBD1. Germline CDR1 is GTSNPN and CDR2 is SVGIG (reference sequence). The CDR3 covers 13 residues. J lost 4 bases, V lost 8 bases, and 6 bases had no gene match. This CDR3 reads CAGQGATGTEAFF. Here the CDR3 DNA reads TGTGCCGGACAGGGGGCGACGGGCACTGAAGCTTTCTTT.

This chain links TRBV30 with TRBJ2-3, with TRBD2 matching over 7 bases. CDR3 size: 13 residues. The germline CDR1 and CDR2 sequences are GTSNPN and SVGIG (reference sequence). V was clipped by 4 bases and J by 5 bases; unmatched bases: 6. The CDR3 DNA follows: TGTGCCTGGACGGCGGGGGAGGTAGATACGCAGTATTTT. It encodes CAWTAGEVDTQYF. Full variable domain (missing parts from reference TRBV30 and TRBJ2-3): SQTIHQWPATLVQPVGSPLSLECTVEGTSNPNLYWYRQAAGRGLQLLFYSVGIGQISSEVPQNLSASRPQDRQFILSSKKLLLSDSGFYLCAWTAGEVDTQYFGPGTRLTVL.

As for this clone: The same CDR3 can be traced to other DNA sequences in this sample. The J gene is TRBJ1-5, the V gene TRBV19; TRBD1 aligns across 8 bases. V dropped 2 bases and J dropped 5; count of bases not matched to a gene: 5. Germline V gene data show CDR1 as LNHDA and CDR2 as SQIVND (reference sequence). This CDR3 is built from 15 residues. CDR3 amino acids: CASSISPTGDQPQHF. The CDR3 DNA reads as TGTGCCAGTAGTATAAGCCCGACAGGGGATCAGCCCCAGCATTTT. Supplemented by reference TRBV19 and TRBJ1-5, the full variable domain reads DGGITQSPKYLFRKEGQNVTLSCEQNLNHDAMYWYRQDPGQGLRLIYYSQIVNDFQKGDIAEGYSVSREKKESFPLTVTSAQKNPTAFYLCASSISPTGDQPQHFGDGTRLSIL.